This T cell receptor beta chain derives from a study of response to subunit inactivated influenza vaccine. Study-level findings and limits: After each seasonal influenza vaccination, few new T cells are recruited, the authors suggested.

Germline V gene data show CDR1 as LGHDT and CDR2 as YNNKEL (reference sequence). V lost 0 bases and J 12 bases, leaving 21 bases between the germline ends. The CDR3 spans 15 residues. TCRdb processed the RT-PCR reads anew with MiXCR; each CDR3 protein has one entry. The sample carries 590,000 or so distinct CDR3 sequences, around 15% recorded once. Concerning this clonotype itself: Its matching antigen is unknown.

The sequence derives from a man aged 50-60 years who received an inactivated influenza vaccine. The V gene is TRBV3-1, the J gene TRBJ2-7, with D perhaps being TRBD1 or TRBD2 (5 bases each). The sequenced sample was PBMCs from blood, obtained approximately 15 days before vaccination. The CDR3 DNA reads TGTGCCAGCAGCCAAGATCAAGGCACAGGTTCGGGAATGTACTTC. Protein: CASSQDQGTGSGMYF.